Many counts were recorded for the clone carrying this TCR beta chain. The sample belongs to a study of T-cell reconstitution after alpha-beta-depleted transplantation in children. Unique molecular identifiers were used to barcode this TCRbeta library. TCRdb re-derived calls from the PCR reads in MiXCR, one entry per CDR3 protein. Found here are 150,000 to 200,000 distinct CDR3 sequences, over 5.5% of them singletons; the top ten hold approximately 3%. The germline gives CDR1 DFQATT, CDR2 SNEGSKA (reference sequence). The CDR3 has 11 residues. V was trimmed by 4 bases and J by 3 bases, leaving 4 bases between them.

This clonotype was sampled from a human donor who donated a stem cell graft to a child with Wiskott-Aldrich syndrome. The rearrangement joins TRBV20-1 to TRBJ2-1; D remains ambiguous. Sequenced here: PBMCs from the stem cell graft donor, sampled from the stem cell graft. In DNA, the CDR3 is TGCAGTGCTAACGTCTACAATGAGCAGTTCTTC. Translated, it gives CSANVYNEQFF.